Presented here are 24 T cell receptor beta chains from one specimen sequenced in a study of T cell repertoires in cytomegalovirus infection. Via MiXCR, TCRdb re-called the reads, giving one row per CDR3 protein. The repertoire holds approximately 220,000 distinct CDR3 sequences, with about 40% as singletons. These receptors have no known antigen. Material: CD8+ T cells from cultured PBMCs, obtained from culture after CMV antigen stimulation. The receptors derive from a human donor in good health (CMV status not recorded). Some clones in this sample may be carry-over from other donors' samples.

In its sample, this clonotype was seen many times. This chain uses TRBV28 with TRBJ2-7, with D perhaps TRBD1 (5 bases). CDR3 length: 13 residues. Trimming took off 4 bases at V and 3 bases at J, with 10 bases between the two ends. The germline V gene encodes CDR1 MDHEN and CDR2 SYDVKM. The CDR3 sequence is CASSSPDSYEQYF. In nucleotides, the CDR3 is TGTGCCAGCAGTTCCCCCGACAGCTACGAGCAGTACTTC.

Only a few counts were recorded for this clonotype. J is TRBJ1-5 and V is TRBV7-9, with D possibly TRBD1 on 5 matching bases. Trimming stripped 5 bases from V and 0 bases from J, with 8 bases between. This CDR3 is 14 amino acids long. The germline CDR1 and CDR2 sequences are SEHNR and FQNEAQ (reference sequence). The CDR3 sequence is CASSRGDSNQPQHF. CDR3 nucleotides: TGTGCCAGCAGCCGAGGGGATAGCAATCAGCCCCAGCATTTT.

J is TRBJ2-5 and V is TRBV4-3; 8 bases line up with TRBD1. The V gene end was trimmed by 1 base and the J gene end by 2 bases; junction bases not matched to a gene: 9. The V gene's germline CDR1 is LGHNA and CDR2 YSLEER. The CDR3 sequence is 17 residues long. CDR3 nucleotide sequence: TGCGCCAGCAGCCAAGTCCAGACAGGGGTCAAACAAGAGACCCAGTACTTC. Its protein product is CASSQVQTGVKQETQYF.

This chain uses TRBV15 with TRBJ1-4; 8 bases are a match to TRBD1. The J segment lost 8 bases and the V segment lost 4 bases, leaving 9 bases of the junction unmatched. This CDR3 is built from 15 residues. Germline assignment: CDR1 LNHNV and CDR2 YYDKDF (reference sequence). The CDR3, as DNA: TGTGCCACCAGCACAAGTCCCGGGACAGGAGAAAAACTGTTTTTT. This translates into CATSTSPGTGEKLFF. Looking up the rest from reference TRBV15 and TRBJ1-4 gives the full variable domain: DAMVIQNPRYQVTQFGKPVTLSCSQTLNHNVMYWYQQKSSQAPKLLFHYYDKDFNNEADTPDNFQSRRPNTSFCFLDIRSPGLGDTAMYLCATSTSPGTGEKLFFGSGTQLSVL.

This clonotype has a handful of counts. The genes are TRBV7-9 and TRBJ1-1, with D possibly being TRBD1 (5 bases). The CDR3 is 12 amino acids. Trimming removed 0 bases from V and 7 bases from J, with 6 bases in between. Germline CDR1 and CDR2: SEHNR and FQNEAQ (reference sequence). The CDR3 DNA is TGTGCCAGCAGCTTAGCAGGGGATGAAGCTTTCTTT. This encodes CASSLAGDEAFF.

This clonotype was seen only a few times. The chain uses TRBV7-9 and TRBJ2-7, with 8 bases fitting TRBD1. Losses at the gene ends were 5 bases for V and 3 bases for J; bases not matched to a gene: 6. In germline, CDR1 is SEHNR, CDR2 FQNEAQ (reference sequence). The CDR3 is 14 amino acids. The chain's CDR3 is CASSQQGGHYEQYF. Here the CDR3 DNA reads TGTGCCAGCAGCCAACAGGGGGGCCACTACGAGCAGTACTTC.

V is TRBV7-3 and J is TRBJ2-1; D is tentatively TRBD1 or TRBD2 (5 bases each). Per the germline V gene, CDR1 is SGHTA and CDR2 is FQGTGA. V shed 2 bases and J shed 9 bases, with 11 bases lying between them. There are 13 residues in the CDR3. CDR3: CASSLAERGEQFF. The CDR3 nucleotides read TGTGCCAGCAGCTTAGCCGAGAGGGGTGAGCAGTTCTTC.

The CDR3 sequence: CASTPLWGRVGEQYF. As DNA, the CDR3 is TGTGCCAGCACCCCACTTTGGGGGCGCGTCGGCGAGCAGTACTTC. The chain joins TRBV11-2 to TRBJ2-7; a possible D gene is TRBD1 (6 bases). CDR1 is SGHAT and CDR2 is FQNNGV in the germline V gene. V dropped 7 bases and J dropped 6 bases, with 22 bases sitting between them. This CDR3 has 15 residues. The full variable domain, with the rest looked up from reference TRBV11-2 and TRBJ2-7, is EAGVAQSPRYKIIEKRQSVAFWCNPISGHATLYWYQQILGQGPKLLIQFQNNGVVDDSQLPKDRFSAERLKGVDSTLKIQPAKLEDSAVYLCASTPLWGRVGEQYFGPGTRLTVT.

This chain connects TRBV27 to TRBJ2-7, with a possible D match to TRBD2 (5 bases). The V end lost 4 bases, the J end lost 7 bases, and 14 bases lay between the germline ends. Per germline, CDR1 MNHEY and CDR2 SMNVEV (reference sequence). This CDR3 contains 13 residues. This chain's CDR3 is CASSSHRGGEQYF. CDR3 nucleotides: TGTGCCAGCAGTTCTCATCGGGGTGGGGAGCAGTACTTC.

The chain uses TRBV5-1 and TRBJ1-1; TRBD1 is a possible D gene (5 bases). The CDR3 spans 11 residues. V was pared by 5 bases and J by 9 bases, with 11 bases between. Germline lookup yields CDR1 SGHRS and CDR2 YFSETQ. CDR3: CASSSGPQAFF. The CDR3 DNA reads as TGCGCCAGCAGTTCAGGGCCCCAAGCTTTCTTT.

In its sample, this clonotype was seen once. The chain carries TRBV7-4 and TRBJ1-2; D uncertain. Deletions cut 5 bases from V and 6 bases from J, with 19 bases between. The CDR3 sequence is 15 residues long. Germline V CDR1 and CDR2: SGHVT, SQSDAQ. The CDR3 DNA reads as TGTGCCAGCAGCCCCACGAGCCCCATGCTGAATGGCTACACCTTC. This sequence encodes CASSPTSPMLNGYTF.

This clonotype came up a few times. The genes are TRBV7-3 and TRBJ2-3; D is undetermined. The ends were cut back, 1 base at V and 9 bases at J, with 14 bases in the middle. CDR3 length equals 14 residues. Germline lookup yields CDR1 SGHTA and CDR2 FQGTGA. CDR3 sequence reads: CASSLNVQGGTQYF. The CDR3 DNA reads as TGTGCCAGCAGCTTAAATGTTCAAGGCGGAACGCAGTATTTT.

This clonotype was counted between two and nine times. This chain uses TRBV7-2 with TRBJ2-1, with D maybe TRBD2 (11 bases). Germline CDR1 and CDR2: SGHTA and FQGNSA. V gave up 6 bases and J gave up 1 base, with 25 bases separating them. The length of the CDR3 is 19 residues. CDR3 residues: CASRGVSGGGQGSYNEQFF. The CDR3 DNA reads TGTGCCAGCAGGGGTGTTAGCGGGGGGGGACAGGGGTCCTACAATGAGCAGTTCTTC.

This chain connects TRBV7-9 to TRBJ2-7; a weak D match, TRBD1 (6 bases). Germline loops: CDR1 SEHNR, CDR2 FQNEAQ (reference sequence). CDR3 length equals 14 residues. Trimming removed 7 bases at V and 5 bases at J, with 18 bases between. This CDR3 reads CASTPDRTWDEQYF. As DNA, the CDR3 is TGTGCCAGCACCCCCGACAGGACGTGGGACGAGCAGTACTTC.

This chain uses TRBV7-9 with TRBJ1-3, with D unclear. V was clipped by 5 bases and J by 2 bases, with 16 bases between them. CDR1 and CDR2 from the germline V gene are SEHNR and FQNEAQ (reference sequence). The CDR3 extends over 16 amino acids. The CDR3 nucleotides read TGTGCCAGCAGCACCCAACTAGGAGGGCCTGGAAACACCATATATTTT. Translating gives CASSTQLGGPGNTIYF.

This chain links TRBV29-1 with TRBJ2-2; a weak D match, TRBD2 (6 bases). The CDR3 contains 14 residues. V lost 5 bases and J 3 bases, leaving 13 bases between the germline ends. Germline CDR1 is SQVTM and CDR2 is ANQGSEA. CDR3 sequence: CSVHLGGYTGELFF. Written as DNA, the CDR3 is TGCAGCGTTCATCTGGGGGGTTACACCGGGGAGCTGTTTTTT.

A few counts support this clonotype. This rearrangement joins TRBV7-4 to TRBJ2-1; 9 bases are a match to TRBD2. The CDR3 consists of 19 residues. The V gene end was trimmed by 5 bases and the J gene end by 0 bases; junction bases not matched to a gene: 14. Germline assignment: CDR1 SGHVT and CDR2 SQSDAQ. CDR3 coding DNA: TGTGCCAGCAGCCGGGGCGTTAGCGGGGGCCCGAGCTCCTACAATGAGCAGTTCTTC. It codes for CASSRGVSGGPSSYNEQFF.

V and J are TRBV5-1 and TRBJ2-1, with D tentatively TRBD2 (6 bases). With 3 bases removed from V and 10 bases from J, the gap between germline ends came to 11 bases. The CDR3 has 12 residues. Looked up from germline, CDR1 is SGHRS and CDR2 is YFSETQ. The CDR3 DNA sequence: TGCGCCAGCAGCTGGACCGGGAGAGAGCAGTTCTTC. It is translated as CASSWTGREQFF.

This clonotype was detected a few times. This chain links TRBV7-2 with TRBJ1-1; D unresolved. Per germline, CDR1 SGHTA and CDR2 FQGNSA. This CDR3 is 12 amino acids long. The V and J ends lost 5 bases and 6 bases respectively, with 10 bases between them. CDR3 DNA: TGTGCCAGCAGCATTCCCGGTCCTGAAGCTTTCTTT. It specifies CASSIPGPEAFF.

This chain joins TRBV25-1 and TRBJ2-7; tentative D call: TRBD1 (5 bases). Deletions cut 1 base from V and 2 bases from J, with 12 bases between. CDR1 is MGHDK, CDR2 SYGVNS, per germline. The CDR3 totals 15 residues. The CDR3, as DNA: TGTGCCAGCAGTGAATCCCAGACAGTAACCTACGAGCAGTACTTC. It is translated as CASSESQTVTYEQYF.

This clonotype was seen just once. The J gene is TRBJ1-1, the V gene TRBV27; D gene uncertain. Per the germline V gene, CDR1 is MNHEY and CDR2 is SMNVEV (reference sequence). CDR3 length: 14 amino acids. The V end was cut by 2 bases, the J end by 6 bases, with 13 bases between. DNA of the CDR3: TGTGCCAGCAGTTTAGCCCCCCCCGGACCTGAAGCTTTCTTT. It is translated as CASSLAPPGPEAFF.

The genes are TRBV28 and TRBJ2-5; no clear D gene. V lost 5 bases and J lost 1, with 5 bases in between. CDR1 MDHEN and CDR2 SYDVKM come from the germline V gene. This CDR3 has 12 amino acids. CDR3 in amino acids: CASSPIQETQYF. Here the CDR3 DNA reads TGTGCCAGCAGTCCCATCCAAGAGACCCAGTACTTC.

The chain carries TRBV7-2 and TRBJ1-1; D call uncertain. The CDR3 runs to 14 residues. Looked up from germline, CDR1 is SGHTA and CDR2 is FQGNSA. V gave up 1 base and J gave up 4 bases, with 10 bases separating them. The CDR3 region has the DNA TGTGCCAGCAGCTTAGTCGAGGTTGGCACTGAAGCTTTCTTT. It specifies CASSLVEVGTEAFF.

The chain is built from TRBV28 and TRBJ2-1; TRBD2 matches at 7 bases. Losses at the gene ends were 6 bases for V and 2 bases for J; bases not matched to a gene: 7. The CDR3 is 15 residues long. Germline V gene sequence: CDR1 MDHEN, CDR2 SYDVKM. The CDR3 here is CASRGSSGAYNEQFF. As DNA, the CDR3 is TGTGCCAGCAGAGGGTCTAGCGGAGCCTACAATGAGCAGTTCTTC. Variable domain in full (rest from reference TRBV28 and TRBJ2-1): DVKVTQSSRYLVKRTGEKVFLECVQDMDHENMFWYRQDPGLGLRLIYFSYDVKMKEKGDIPEGYSVSREKKERFSLILESASTNQTSMYLCASRGSSGAYNEQFFGPGTRLTVL.